This is a list of T cell receptor beta chains from one sample in a study of identical twins. MiXCR was run by TCRdb on the 5' RACE reads, yielding one entry per CDR3 protein. This table has about 690,000 distinct CDR3 sequences, 5.5% to 6.5% appearing once. Sequencing was performed on naive T cells sorted from blood. Every receptor here comes from a man younger than 30 in good health. CDR3s include the opening cysteine and the closing phenylalanine or tryptophan. A D gene is named only where the DNA matches it firmly. Clone size is given for some rows only: seen once, a few or many times, or a class if the clone is expanded.

NA,TRBJ1-4,TRBV11-2,few,CASSLGVWGMSTNEKLFF,TGTGCCAGCAGCTTAGGGGTCTGGGGAATGTCGACTAATGAAAAACTGTTTTTT
TRBD2,TRBJ2-3,TRBV11-2,NA,CASSLDRAGTRLDTQYF,TGTGCCAGCAGCTTAGATAGGGCCGGGACTAGATTAGATACGCAGTATTTT
TRBD2,TRBJ2-7,TRBV3-1,few,CASSQDFSGRFEQYF,TGTGCCAGCAGCCAAGATTTCAGCGGGAGATTCGAGCAGTACTTC
NA,TRBJ2-1,TRBV29-1,many,CSVAGYNEQFF,TGCAGCGTAGCGGGTTACAATGAGCAGTTCTTC
TRBD2,TRBJ2-7,TRBV7-8,NA,CASSLAHGRTSYEQYF,TGTGCCAGCAGCTTAGCGCACGGGAGGACCTCCTACGAGCAGTACTTC
TRBD2,TRBJ2-1,TRBV5-1,many,CASSLSTHILAATYNEQFF,TGCGCCAGCAGCCTGTCTACACATATACTAGCGGCTACTTACAATGAGCAGTTCTTC
NA,TRBJ2-2,TRBV12-3/TRBV12-4,many,CASSPSRAGELFF,TGTGCCAGCAGTCCTTCCAGGGCCGGGGAGCTGTTTTTT
TRBD1,TRBJ1-5,TRBV3-1,few,CASSQGRQGGRSGNQPQHF,TGTGCCAGCAGCCAAGGGCGACAGGGAGGTCGGTCGGGCAATCAGCCCCAGCATTTT
TRBD2,TRBJ2-3,TRBV5-1,NA,CASSLGLLAGVPRTDTQYF,TGCGCCAGCAGCTTGGGCTTACTAGCGGGAGTCCCTCGCACAGATACGCAGTATTTT
NA,TRBJ2-5,TRBV6-2/TRBV6-3,NA,CASSDHTGQETQYF,TGTGCCAGCAGCGATCATACAGGACAAGAGACCCAGTACTTC
TRBD2,TRBJ2-1,TRBV15,few,CATSRHLPGLAVHEQFF,TGTGCCACCAGCAGACACCTCCCGGGACTAGCGGTCCATGAGCAGTTCTTC
TRBD2,TRBJ2-1,TRBV9,NA,CASSSLLAGGDNEQFF,TGTGCCAGCAGCAGCCTCCTAGCGGGAGGTGACAATGAGCAGTTCTTC
TRBD1,TRBJ1-1,TRBV3-1,many,CASSTGGIASTEAFF,TGTGCCAGCTCGACAGGGGGGATTGCGAGCACTGAAGCTTTCTTT
TRBD1,TRBJ2-3,TRBV20-1,NA,CSARRDRGKDTQYF,TGCAGTGCTCGAAGGGACAGGGGGAAAGATACGCAGTATTTT
TRBD2,TRBJ2-7,TRBV27,NA,CAIPLAGGPYEQYF,TGTGCCATCCCACTAGCGGGAGGGCCCTACGAGCAGTACTTC
NA,TRBJ2-1,TRBV12-3/TRBV12-4,many,CASRPSGNEQFF,TGTGCCAGCAGGCCTTCAGGGAATGAGCAGTTCTTC
TRBD1,TRBJ1-2,TRBV25-1,many,CASSEPDRGYGYTF,TGTGCCAGCAGTGAACCAGACAGGGGGTATGGCTACACCTTC
NA,TRBJ2-7,TRBV5-1,NA,CASARESYEQYF,TGCGCCAGCGCTAGGGAGAGCTACGAGCAGTACTTC
TRBD1,TRBJ1-1,TRBV5-1,many,CASSFSSGGWSEAFF,TGCGCCAGCAGCTTCTCCTCAGGGGGCTGGTCTGAAGCTTTCTTT
NA,TRBJ2-3,TRBV5-1,many,CASSYGQHTQYF,TGCGCCAGCAGTTACGGACAACATACGCAGTATTTT
NA,TRBJ2-7,TRBV2,NA,CATTDSTYEQYF,TGTGCCACCACGGACTCCACCTACGAGCAGTACTTC
NA,TRBJ2-1,TRBV9,many,CASSVIHNEQFF,TGTGCCAGCAGCGTAATCCACAATGAGCAGTTCTTC
TRBD2,TRBJ2-1,TRBV24-1,many,CATSMGLLAGDNEQFF,TGTGCCACCAGTATGGGGCTCCTAGCGGGAGACAATGAGCAGTTCTTC
NA,TRBJ2-5,TRBV5-1,many,CASNLEQGGETQYF,TGCGCCAGCAACTTGGAGCAGGGCGGTGAGACCCAGTACTTC